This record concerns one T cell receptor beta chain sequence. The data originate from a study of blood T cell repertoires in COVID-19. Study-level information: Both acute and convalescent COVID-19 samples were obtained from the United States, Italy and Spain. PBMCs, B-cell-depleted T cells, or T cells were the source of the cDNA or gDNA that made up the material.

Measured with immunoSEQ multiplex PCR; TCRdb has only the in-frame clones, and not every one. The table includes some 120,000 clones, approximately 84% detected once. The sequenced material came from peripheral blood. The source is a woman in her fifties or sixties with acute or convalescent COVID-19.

The CDR3 region has the DNA TGTGCCAGCAGTTTCTTTAAGGGAGGGGCGCTCTATGGCTACACCTTC. It codes for CASSFFKGGALYGYTF. The genes are TRBV6-2 or TRBV6-3 and TRBJ1-2, with D perhaps TRBD1 (5 bases). Germline assignment: CDR1 MNHEY and CDR2 SVGEGT. The V gene lost 4 bases and the J gene lost 4 bases, with 19 bases spanning the gap. The CDR3 is 16 amino acids.